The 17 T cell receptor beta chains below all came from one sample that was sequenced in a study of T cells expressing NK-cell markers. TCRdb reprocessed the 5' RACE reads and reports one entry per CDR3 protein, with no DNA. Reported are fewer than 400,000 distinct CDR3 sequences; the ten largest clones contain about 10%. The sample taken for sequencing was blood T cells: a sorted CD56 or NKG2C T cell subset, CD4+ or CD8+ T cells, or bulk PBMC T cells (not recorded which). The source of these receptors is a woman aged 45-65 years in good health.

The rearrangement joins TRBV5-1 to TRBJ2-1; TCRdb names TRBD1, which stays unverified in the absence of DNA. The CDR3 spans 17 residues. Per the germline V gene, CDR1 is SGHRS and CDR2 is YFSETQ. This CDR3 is CASSINRDGSSYNEQFF.

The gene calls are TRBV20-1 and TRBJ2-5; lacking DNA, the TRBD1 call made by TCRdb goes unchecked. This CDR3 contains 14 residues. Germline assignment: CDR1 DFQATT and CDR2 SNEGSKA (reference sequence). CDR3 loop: CSAPVRGGVVAQYF.

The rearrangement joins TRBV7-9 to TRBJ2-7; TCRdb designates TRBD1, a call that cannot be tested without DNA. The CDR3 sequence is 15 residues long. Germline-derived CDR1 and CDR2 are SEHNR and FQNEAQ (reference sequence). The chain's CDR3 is CASTSQQGYSYEQYF.

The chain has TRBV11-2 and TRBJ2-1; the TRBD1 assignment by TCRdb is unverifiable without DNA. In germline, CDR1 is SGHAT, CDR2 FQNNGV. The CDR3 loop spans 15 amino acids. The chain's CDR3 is CASSFLGLPVNEQFF.

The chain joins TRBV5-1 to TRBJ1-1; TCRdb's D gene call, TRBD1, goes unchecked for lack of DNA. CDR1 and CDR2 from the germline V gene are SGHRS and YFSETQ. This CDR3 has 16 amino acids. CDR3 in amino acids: CASSARGQGLNTEAFF.

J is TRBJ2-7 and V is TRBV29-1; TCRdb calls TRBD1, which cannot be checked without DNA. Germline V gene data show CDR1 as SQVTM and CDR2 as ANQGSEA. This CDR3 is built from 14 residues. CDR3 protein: CSVAGGEDSYEQYF.

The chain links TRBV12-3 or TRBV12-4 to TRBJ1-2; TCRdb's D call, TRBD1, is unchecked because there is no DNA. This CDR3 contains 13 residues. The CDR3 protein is CASSDTGNYGYTF.

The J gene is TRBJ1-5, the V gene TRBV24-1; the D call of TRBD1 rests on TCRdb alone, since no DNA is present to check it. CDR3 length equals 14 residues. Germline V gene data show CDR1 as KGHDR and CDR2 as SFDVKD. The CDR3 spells CATSDRVGNQPQHF.

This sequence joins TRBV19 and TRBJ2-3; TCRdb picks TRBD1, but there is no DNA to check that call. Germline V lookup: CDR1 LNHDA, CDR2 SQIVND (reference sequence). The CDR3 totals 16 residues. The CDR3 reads CASSIREWSGADTQYF.

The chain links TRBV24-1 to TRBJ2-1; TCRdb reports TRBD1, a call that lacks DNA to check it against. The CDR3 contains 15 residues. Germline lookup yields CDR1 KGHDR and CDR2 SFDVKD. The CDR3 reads CATSEPGSNYNEQFF.

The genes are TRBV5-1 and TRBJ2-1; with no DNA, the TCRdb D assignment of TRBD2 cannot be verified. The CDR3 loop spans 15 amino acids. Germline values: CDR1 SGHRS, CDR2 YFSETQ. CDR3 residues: CASRLTSGMYNEQFF. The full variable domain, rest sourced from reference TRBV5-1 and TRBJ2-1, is KAGVTQTPRYLIKTRGQQVTLSCSPISGHRSVSWYQQTPGQGLQFLFEYFSETQRNKGNFPGRFSGRQFSNSRSEMNVSTLELGDSALYLCASRLTSGMYNEQFFGPGTRLTVL.

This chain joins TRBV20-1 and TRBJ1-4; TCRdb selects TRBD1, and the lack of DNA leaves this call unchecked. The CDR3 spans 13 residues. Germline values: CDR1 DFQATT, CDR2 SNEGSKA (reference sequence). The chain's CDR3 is CSARQQGGEKLFF.

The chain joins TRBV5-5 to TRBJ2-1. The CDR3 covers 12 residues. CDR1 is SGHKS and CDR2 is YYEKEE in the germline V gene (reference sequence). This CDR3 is CASSRTVGEQFF.

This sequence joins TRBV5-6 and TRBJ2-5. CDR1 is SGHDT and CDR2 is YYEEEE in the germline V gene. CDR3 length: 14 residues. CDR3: CASSLNKGISAEYF. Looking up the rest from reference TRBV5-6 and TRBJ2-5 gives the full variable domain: DAGVTQSPTHLIKTRGQQVTLRCSPKSGHDTVSWYQQALGQGPQFIFQYYEEEERQRGNFPDRFSGHQFPNYSSELNVNALLLGDSALYLCASSLNKGISAEYFGPGTRLLVL.

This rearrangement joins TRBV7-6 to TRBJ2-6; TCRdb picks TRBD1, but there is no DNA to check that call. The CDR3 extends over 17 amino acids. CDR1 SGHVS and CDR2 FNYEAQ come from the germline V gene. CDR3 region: CASSAGTESSGANVLTF.

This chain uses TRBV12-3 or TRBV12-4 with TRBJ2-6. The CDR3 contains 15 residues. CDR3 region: CASSLTGSGANVLTF.

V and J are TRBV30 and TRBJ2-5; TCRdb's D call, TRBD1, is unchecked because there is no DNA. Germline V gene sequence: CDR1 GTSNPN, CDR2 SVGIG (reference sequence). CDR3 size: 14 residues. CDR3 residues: CAWSVGRGQETQYF.